One sample yielded the 2 T cell receptor beta chains listed below, sequenced in a study of blood T cell repertoires in COVID-19. Generated by immunoSEQ multiplex PCR, the TCRdb table keeps only in-frame clones and is missing some. The sample contains around 150,000 clones, approximately 86% of which appear only once. Source material: peripheral blood. All receptors come from a man in his 70s with acute or convalescent COVID-19.

In nucleotides, the CDR3 is TGTGCCAGCAGCCTCAATAGCAATCAGCCCCAGCATTTT. Translation gives CASSLNSNQPQHF. The chain employs TRBV14 and TRBJ1-5; D gene unclear. CDR1 SGHDN and CDR2 FVKESK come from the germline V gene. CDR3 length equals 13 residues. Trimming cost V 4 bases and J 0 bases, with 4 bases left between them.

The chain employs TRBV5-1 and TRBJ2-7; the D gene is possibly TRBD1 (5 bases). CDR1 and CDR2 from the germline V gene are SGHRS and YFSETQ. The CDR3 is made up of 13 amino acids. Trimming removed 4 bases at V and 3 bases at J, with 11 bases between. The CDR3 DNA reads as TGCGCCAGCAGCCTGACAGTGGACTACGAGCAGTACTTC. This translates into CASSLTVDYEQYF.